Shown below are 31 T cell receptor beta chains from a single sample sequenced in a study of T cells in Graves' hyperthyroidism and ophthalmopathy. The source material, RNA transcripts, was used to amplify TCR beta CDR3 regions. Initially, a first-round RT-PCR of the TCR CDR3 employed the HTBI primer set. TCRdb re-called the multiplex PCR reads through MiXCR, storing one row per CDR3 protein. The sample contains hundreds of thousands of distinct CDR3 sequences, less than 15% of which appear only once. Material: blood. The origin of the receptors is a woman under 30 with Graves' hyperthyroidism.

This clonotype was seen repeatedly, ten times or more. This chain joins TRBV30 and TRBJ2-3; TRBD1 or TRBD2 may be the D gene (7 bases each). Germline CDR1 is GTSNPN and CDR2 is SVGIG (reference sequence). V was shortened by 2 bases and J by 5 bases, with 14 bases between the two germline ends. The CDR3 has 14 residues. The CDR3 here is CAWSRQGGGDTQYF. In DNA, the CDR3 is TGTGCCTGGAGTCGGCAGGGGGGGGGAGATACGCAGTATTTT.

This clonotype was seen ten or more times. This chain joins TRBV7-3 and TRBJ2-3; TRBD1 is a possible D gene (6 bases). The CDR3 length is 15 residues. Trimming shortened V by 2 bases and J by 2 bases, and 11 bases separated the two germline ends. CDR1 SGHTA and CDR2 FQGTGA come from the germline V gene. The CDR3 DNA sequence: TGTGCCAGCAGCTTACAGGGGCCGCTCACAGATACGCAGTATTTT. It specifies CASSLQGPLTDTQYF.

This clonotype was picked up many times. The chain is built from TRBV20-1 and TRBJ2-3; 11 nucleotides align to TRBD2. The CDR3 runs to 15 residues. Germline V gene sequence: CDR1 DFQATT, CDR2 SNEGSKA (reference sequence). V lost 5 bases and J lost 0; bases outside the gene matches: 4. CDR3 bases: TGCAGTGCTCCGACTAGCGGGGCTAGCACAGATACGCAGTATTTT. Amino acids: CSAPTSGASTDTQYF.

This clonotype was counted many times. This chain joins TRBV30 and TRBJ1-5, with 8 bases identical to TRBD1. The CDR3 runs to 15 residues. Germline trimming cut 4 bases from V and 0 bases from J; bases unmatched to any gene: 5. Germline V gene lookup returns CDR1 GTSNPN and CDR2 SVGIG (reference sequence). CDR3 loop: CAWTTGGLSNQPQHF. In DNA form, the CDR3 reads TGTGCCTGGACAACAGGGGGGCTTAGCAATCAGCCCCAGCATTTT. The variable domain in full, with the rest retrieved from reference TRBV30 and TRBJ1-5, is SQTIHQWPATLVQPVGSPLSLECTVEGTSNPNLYWYRQAAGRGLQLLFYSVGIGQISSEVPQNLSASRPQDRQFILSSKKLLLSDSGFYLCAWTTGGLSNQPQHFGDGTRLSIL.

This clonotype has a count of ten or more. At one end, the junction sequence differs from germline, possibly due to a read error. The V call is TRBV4-3, the J call TRBJ2-3; possible D gene TRBD2, 5 bases. Looked up from germline, CDR1 is LGHNA and CDR2 is YSLEER. This CDR3 region has 15 residues. CDR3 sequence (DNA): TGTGCCAGCAGCCAAGATGGCGGGAGCACAGATACGCAGTATTTT. Residues: CASSQDGGSTDTQYF.

The sample holds many counts of this clonotype. The chain combines TRBV7-6 with TRBJ2-3, with a weak D call TRBD2 (7 bases). This CDR3 contains 15 residues. CDR1 and CDR2 from the germline V gene are SGHVS and FNYEAQ. V was pared by 5 bases and J by 5 bases, with 17 bases between. The CDR3 region has the DNA TGTGCCAGCAGCCCGGTGGGAGGGGGGAGAGATACGCAGTATTTT. Translating it yields CASSPVGGGRDTQYF. Full variable domain (missing parts from reference TRBV7-6 and TRBJ2-3): GAGVSQSPRYKVTKRGQDVALRCDPISGHVSLYWYRQALGQGPEFLTYFNYEAQQDKSGLPNDRFSAERPEGSISTLTIQRTEQRDSAMYRCASSPVGGGRDTQYFGPGTRLTVL.

The rearrangement joins TRBV27 to TRBJ2-5; 7 bases line up with TRBD2. CDR1 is MNHEY, CDR2 SMNVEV, per germline (reference sequence). The CDR3 runs 12 residues. The trim removed 8 bases at V and 7 bases at J, leaving 7 bases unmatched. The CDR3 sequence: CASSFPGGTQYF. The DNA of the CDR3 is TGTGCCAGCTCGTTCCCGGGGGGGACCCAGTACTTC.

In its sample, this clonotype was seen a few times. This rearrangement joins TRBV5-1 to TRBJ2-1; no definite D call. Germline V gene data show CDR1 as SGHRS and CDR2 as YFSETQ. The V end lost 0 bases, the J end lost 6 bases, and 10 bases lay between the germline ends. The CDR3 sequence is 14 residues long. CDR3 in amino acids: CASSLGRTLNEQFF. As DNA, the CDR3 is TGCGCCAGCAGCTTGGGGCGGACCCTCAATGAGCAGTTCTTC.

This clonotype has more than one count but fewer than ten. J is TRBJ2-7 and V is TRBV12-3 or TRBV12-4; 13 bases are shared with TRBD2. The CDR3 consists of 16 residues. V shed 6 bases, J shed 2 bases, and the junction held 7 bases outside the gene matches. CDR3 amino acids: CASSSPTSGRPYEQYF. For the CDR3, the DNA is TGTGCCAGCAGCTCTCCGACTAGCGGGAGGCCCTACGAGCAGTACTTC.

The chain combines TRBV28 with TRBJ2-1; 7 bases fit TRBD1. J lost 4 bases, V lost 9 bases, and 9 bases had no gene match. Germline assignment: CDR1 MDHEN and CDR2 SYDVKM. The CDR3 sequence is 14 residues long. This CDR3 reads CASSVRGQYNEQFF. As DNA, the CDR3 is TGTGCCAGTAGTGTCAGGGGACAGTACAATGAGCAGTTCTTC.

This clonotype has at least ten counts. The gene calls are TRBV6-2 or TRBV6-3 and TRBJ1-5, with 9 bases lining up with TRBD1. The CDR3 consists of 17 residues. With V trimmed by 2 bases and J by 0 bases, 5 bases remained unmatched. Per germline, CDR1 MNHEY and CDR2 SVGEGT. CDR3 in DNA: TGTGCCAGCAGTTACGACCGGGACAGGGTTAGCAATCAGCCCCAGCATTTT. Its translation: CASSYDRDRVSNQPQHF.

This clonotype was observed at least ten times. The chain is built from TRBV24-1 and TRBJ2-5, with D possibly called TRBD1 or TRBD2 (5 bases each). CDR3 length equals 15 residues. Trimming cost V 3 bases and J 3 bases, with 13 bases left between them. Germline V lookup: CDR1 KGHDR, CDR2 SFDVKD. CDR3 sequence: CATSDVRDGKETQYF. In DNA, the CDR3 is TGTGCCACCAGTGATGTCCGGGACGGGAAAGAGACCCAGTACTTC.

Many counts were recorded for this clonotype. V usage is TRBV7-9 and J usage is TRBJ2-3; 9 nucleotides line up with TRBD2. This CDR3 has 17 residues. The germline gives CDR1 SEHNR, CDR2 FQNEAQ (reference sequence). V lost 5 bases to trimming and J lost 4 bases; unmatched junction nucleotides: 13. The CDR3 nucleotides are TGTGCCAGCAGCCTCGGGCTAGCGGGAATTGGTTCAGATACGCAGTATTTT. Translated, it gives CASSLGLAGIGSDTQYF. Together with reference TRBV7-9 and TRBJ2-3, the CDR3 gives the full variable domain: DTGVSQNPRHKITKRGQNVTFRCDPISEHNRLYWYRQTLGQGPEFLTYFQNEAQLEKSRLLSDRFSAERPKGSFSTLEIQRTEQGDSAMYLCASSLGLAGIGSDTQYFGPGTRLTVL.

This clonotype was observed a handful of times. The chain employs TRBV7-9 and TRBJ2-2; D is unclear. Germline V CDR1 and CDR2: SEHNR, FQNEAQ (reference sequence). The length of the CDR3 is 15 residues. Trimming removed 2 bases from V and 4 bases from J, with 11 bases in between. The DNA for the CDR3 is TGTGCCAGCAGCTTAATTCTGGCAGGCACCGGGGAGCTGTTTTTT. Amino acids: CASSLILAGTGELFF. Full variable domain (missing parts from reference TRBV7-9 and TRBJ2-2): DTGVSQNPRHKITKRGQNVTFRCDPISEHNRLYWYRQTLGQGPEFLTYFQNEAQLEKSRLLSDRFSAERPKGSFSTLEIQRTEQGDSAMYLCASSLILAGTGELFFGEGSRLTVL.

This chain connects TRBV11-3 to TRBJ2-2; D possibly matches TRBD1 or TRBD2 (5 bases each). The V gene's germline CDR1 is SGHNT and CDR2 YENEEA. The CDR3 runs 17 residues. V was trimmed by 0 bases and J by 0 bases, leaving 11 bases between them. CDR3 nucleotide sequence: TGTGCCAGCAGCTTAGACCCCGGGACGTCGAACACCGGGGAGCTGTTTTTT. This encodes CASSLDPGTSNTGELFF.

This clonotype was picked up many times. The chain uses TRBV11-2 and TRBJ2-7; possibly TRBD2 for D (5 bases). The CDR3 extends over 15 amino acids. The V end was cut by 5 bases, the J end by 0 bases, with 14 bases between. Germline V CDR1 and CDR2: SGHAT, FQNNGV. The CDR3 sequence: CASSPARAPSYEQYF. The CDR3 bases are TGTGCCAGCAGCCCTGCGCGGGCCCCCTCCTACGAGCAGTACTTC. The full variable domain, its missing parts supplied by reference TRBV11-2 and TRBJ2-7, is EAGVAQSPRYKIIEKRQSVAFWCNPISGHATLYWYQQILGQGPKLLIQFQNNGVVDDSQLPKDRFSAERLKGVDSTLKIQPAKLEDSAVYLCASSPARAPSYEQYFGPGTRLTVT.

At least ten counts were recorded for this clonotype. The chain couples TRBV12-5 to TRBJ2-3; 9 bases match TRBD1. The CDR3 contains 17 residues. The germline CDR1 and CDR2 sequences are LGHNT and FRNRAP. Trimming took 4 bases from V and 3 from J; bases not matched to a gene: 11. CDR3 nucleotides: TGTGCTAGTGGTTCCACGGACAGGGGTCCTGGTACAGATACGCAGTATTTT. The encoded protein is CASGSTDRGPGTDTQYF.

This clonotype has a count of ten or more. The chain is built from TRBV28 and TRBJ2-7; 7 nucleotides match TRBD2. Germline values: CDR1 MDHEN, CDR2 SYDVKM. The J segment lost 6 bases and the V segment lost 2 bases, leaving 13 bases of the junction unmatched. CDR3 length equals 16 residues. In nucleotides, the CDR3 is TGTGCCAGCAGTTTACGCTTTTTGGCGGGAGCCCTCGAGCAGTACTTC. Translation: CASSLRFLAGALEQYF.

This clonotype has more than one count but fewer than ten. This rearrangement joins TRBV20-1 to TRBJ1-1; D is unclear. CDR1 is DFQATT and CDR2 is SNEGSKA in the germline V gene (reference sequence). This CDR3 has 15 amino acids. Trimming took 3 bases from V and 11 from J, leaving 25 bases between them. CDR3 nucleotide sequence: TGCAGTGCTAGCCGCCTAAGACTGGAAGTTCGACCGGCTTTCTTT. It yields the protein CSASRLRLEVRPAFF.

The chain employs TRBV9 and TRBJ2-5; TRBD2 agrees at 7 bases. The CDR3 is 16 amino acids. V dropped 4 bases and J dropped 4; count of bases not matched to a gene: 13. In germline, CDR1 is SGDLS, CDR2 YYNGEE. The CDR3 here is CASSPTSGTQGETQYF. The DNA of the CDR3 is TGTGCCAGCAGCCCCACAAGCGGGACCCAGGGAGAGACCCAGTACTTC.

This clonotype has at least ten counts. V is TRBV30 and J is TRBJ2-3, with 9 bases identical to TRBD2. Losses at the gene ends were 3 bases for V and 0 bases for J; bases not matched to a gene: 1. The germline gives CDR1 GTSNPN, CDR2 SVGIG (reference sequence). The CDR3 sequence is 14 residues long. DNA for the CDR3: TGTGCCTGGAGACTAGCGGGTAGCACAGATACGCAGTATTTT. Its protein is CAWRLAGSTDTQYF.

Only a few counts were recorded for this clonotype. The chain employs TRBV9 and TRBJ2-1; D possibly uses TRBD1 or TRBD2 (6 bases each). Trimming cost V 4 bases and J 4 bases, with 15 bases left between them. CDR3 size: 15 residues. Germline CDR1 SGDLS, CDR2 YYNGEE. The CDR3 loop is CASSFGGGQYNEQFF. In DNA form, the CDR3 reads TGTGCCAGCAGCTTCGGAGGGGGTCAGTACAATGAGCAGTTCTTC.

This clonotype was seen repeatedly, ten times or more. The V call is TRBV15, the J call TRBJ1-3; D is uncertain. There are 16 residues in the CDR3. Germline CDR1 LNHNV, CDR2 YYDKDF (reference sequence). V was trimmed by 2 bases and J by 2 bases, leaving 13 bases between them. This CDR3 is CATSRSLGKTGNTIYF. The CDR3 nucleotides read TGTGCCACCAGCAGATCCCTCGGGAAGACTGGAAACACCATATATTTT.

This clonotype was picked up many times. The chain is built from TRBV3-1 and TRBJ2-3; 8 bases fit TRBD2. This CDR3 spans 18 amino acids. CDR1 is LGHDT, CDR2 YNNKEL, per germline (reference sequence). The ends lost 4 bases at V and 2 bases at J; junction bases unmatched: 14. CDR3 coding DNA: TGTGCCAGCAGCCGGGGACTAGTTTTGTCGTCGGACACAGATACGCAGTATTTT. Amino acids: CASSRGLVLSSDTDTQYF.

The rearrangement uses TRBV29-1 and TRBJ1-1; D not certain. Germline CDR1 SQVTM, CDR2 ANQGSEA. V lost 4 bases to trimming and J lost 5 bases, with 5 bases between them. The CDR3 covers 10 residues. In DNA form, the CDR3 reads TGCAGCGTTGGGGATACTGAAGCTTTCTTT. Translated, it gives CSVGDTEAFF.

The chain employs TRBV4-2 and TRBJ2-1; no clear D. Germline V CDR1 and CDR2: LGHNA, YNFKEQ. This CDR3 is 12 amino acids long. The V gene lost 1 base and the J gene lost 8 bases, with 6 bases spanning the gap. CDR3 sequence (DNA): TGTGCCAGCAGCCAAGGGACGTATGAGCAGTTCTTC. Amino acids: CASSQGTYEQFF.

The chain uses TRBV7-9 and TRBJ2-2; 8 nucleotides match TRBD2. The CDR3 totals 14 residues. Germline trimming cut 5 bases from V and 7 bases from J; bases unmatched to any gene: 6. Germline lookup yields CDR1 SEHNR and CDR2 FQNEAQ (reference sequence). The CDR3 loop is CASSPRTSFGELFF. The DNA for the CDR3 is TGTGCCAGCAGCCCTCGGACTAGCTTCGGGGAGCTGTTTTTT.

This clonotype was detected ten times or more. The rearrangement joins TRBV11-2 to TRBJ2-7, with a possible D match to TRBD2 (6 bases). The germline CDR1 and CDR2 sequences are SGHAT and FQNNGV. The CDR3 length is 12 residues. Trimming stripped 8 bases from V and 3 bases from J, with 11 bases between. The chain's CDR3 is CASGGRLYEQYF. The CDR3 DNA follows: TGTGCCAGCGGGGGGAGGCTCTACGAGCAGTACTTC.

This clonotype was counted at least ten times. V is TRBV5-5 and J is TRBJ2-3; D not certain. Germline V gene data show CDR1 as SGHKS and CDR2 as YYEKEE (reference sequence). The V end was cut by 0 bases, the J end by 6 bases, with 5 bases between. The CDR3 runs 12 residues. This chain's CDR3 is CASSLAVDTQYF. The DNA of the CDR3 is TGTGCCAGCAGCTTGGCCGTCGATACGCAGTATTTT.

This clonotype was seen many times. The chain joins TRBV3-1 to TRBJ2-1; D remains ambiguous. CDR1 and CDR2 (germline): LGHDT, YNNKEL (reference sequence). The germline V and J ends were trimmed by 7 bases and 6 bases, with 13 bases remaining between them. CDR3 length equals 13 residues. CDR3 DNA sequence: TGTGCCAGCACCCACCTGGGCCCCAATGAGCAGTTCTTC. Translating gives CASTHLGPNEQFF.

Turning to this clonotype: An end of the junction differs from the germline gene, which may be a read error. The rearrangement uses TRBV5-1 and TRBJ2-7, with D hard to call. Per the germline V gene, CDR1 is SGHRS and CDR2 is YFSETQ. This CDR3 is 13 amino acids long. CDR3 sequence: CVSPLGRSYEQYF. For the CDR3, the DNA is TGCGTCAGCCCCCTAGGGCGATCCTACGAGCAGTACTTC.